This T cell receptor beta chain was retrieved from a study of T cells after yellow fever vaccination. For the study at large: In the case of low-cell-number fractions, SMART-Seq v4 Ultra Low Input was used for preparation. Study outcomes and limitations: Secondary responses were weaker yet peaked faster, day 5 versus 15. Primary-vaccination clones mostly resurfaced post-booster (nearly 97% CD4, about 87% CD8).

J was trimmed by 2 bases and V by 5 bases; bases with no gene match: 8. This CDR3 region has 17 residues. Looked up from germline, CDR1 is MNHEY and CDR2 is SVGAGI. This clonotype was recorded at least ten times. Its target is not known. Template switching by 5'RACE produced TCR cDNA, adding a universal primer site and UMIs. MiXCR, applied by TCRdb to the 5' RACE reads, yields one record per CDR3 protein. The data show roughly 74,000 distinct CDR3 sequences, approximately 6.5% seen once. The sequence derives from a man between 18 and 35 years old who received the YFV17D yellow fever vaccine. The sample consisted of CD8+ T cells sorted from PBMCs, taken around 5 days after the first yellow fever vaccination. The chain couples TRBV6-5 to TRBJ2-1; 11 bases map to TRBD2. The CDR3 spells CASSTTSGGSPYNEQFF. CDR3 in DNA: TGTGCCAGCAGTACTACTAGCGGGGGATCGCCCTACAATGAGCAGTTCTTC.